A selection of T cell receptor beta chains follows, all from one sample in a study of CD8+ T cells in alopecia areata. The data were produced by immunoSEQ multiplex PCR, yet TCRdb's version contains in-frame clones alone and is incomplete. The sample lists approximately 59,000 clones; 45% to 50% were seen once. This specimen was CD8+ T cells sorted from blood, taken at week 0. These TCRs come from a human donor with alopecia areata. Both conserved end residues are part of each CDR3. Each record gives: D gene, V gene, clone size, J gene, CDR3 DNA, CDR3 protein. The D gene is left open where the match is weak. Clone size is not always given. Where it is, it says once, few, many or a class for expanded clones.

D gene: NA
V gene: TRBV4-2
clone size: many
J gene: TRBJ1-1
CDR3 DNA: TGTGCCAGCAGCCAAGTAAATGGCCTAAACACTGAAGCTTTCTTT
CDR3 protein: CASSQVNGLNTEAFF

D gene: NA
V gene: TRBV6-5
clone size: NA
J gene: TRBJ2-3
CDR3 DNA: TGTGCCAGCAGTAGGGCCCTGGAGAGAACAGATACGCAGTATTTT
CDR3 protein: CASSRALERTDTQYF

D gene: NA
V gene: TRBV7-2
clone size: NA
J gene: TRBJ2-7
CDR3 DNA: TGTGCCAGCAGCGTGCGGGGTAGCGAGCAGTACTTC
CDR3 protein: CASSVRGSEQYF

D gene: TRBD1
V gene: TRBV6-1
clone size: NA
J gene: TRBJ2-5
CDR3 DNA: TGTGCCAGCATTGGGACAGACCAAGAGACCCAGTACTTC
CDR3 protein: CASIGTDQETQYF

D gene: NA
V gene: TRBV19
clone size: few
J gene: TRBJ2-7
CDR3 DNA: TGTGCCAGTGCACTAGACCCTACCTACGAGCAGTACTTC
CDR3 protein: CASALDPTYEQYF

D gene: TRBD2
V gene: TRBV9
clone size: NA
J gene: TRBJ2-3
CDR3 DNA: TGTGCCAGCAGCGTAAAGACTAGCGGGAGGCCCGATACGCAGTATTTT
CDR3 protein: CASSVKTSGRPDTQYF

D gene: TRBD2
V gene: TRBV6-5
clone size: NA
J gene: TRBJ2-7
CDR3 DNA: TGTGCCAGCAGTTCATCCGGGACTAGCTACTACGAGCAGTACTTC
CDR3 protein: CASSSSGTSYYEQYF

D gene: NA
V gene: TRBV30
clone size: NA
J gene: TRBJ2-1
CDR3 DNA: TGTGCCTGGGGGGGCGGGGCCCCTGGAGAGCAGTTCTTC
CDR3 protein: CAWGGGAPGEQFF

D gene: NA
V gene: TRBV9
clone size: few
J gene: TRBJ2-7
CDR3 DNA: TGTGCCAGCAGCGTAGGGCAGGTTACCTACGAGCAGTACTTC
CDR3 protein: CASSVGQVTYEQYF

D gene: NA
V gene: TRBV6-6
clone size: NA
J gene: TRBJ2-5
CDR3 DNA: TGTGCCAGCAACTCCCCGGGGACCTGGGGGACCCAGTACTTC
CDR3 protein: CASNSPGTWGTQYF

D gene: NA
V gene: TRBV5-4
clone size: once
J gene: TRBJ2-4
CDR3 DNA: TGTGCCAGCAGCCTGGCCGTCGGAAACATTCAGTACTTC
CDR3 protein: CASSLAVGNIQYF

D gene: NA
V gene: TRBV28
clone size: NA
J gene: TRBJ2-1
CDR3 DNA: TGTGCCAGCAGTTTTGATCTGGGCAGTGACAATGAGCAGTTCTTC
CDR3 protein: CASSFDLGSDNEQFF

D gene: TRBD1
V gene: TRBV27
clone size: NA
J gene: TRBJ2-5
CDR3 DNA: TGTGCCAGCAGTCCCCGGACAGGGGGGCGACAAGAGACCCAGTACTTC
CDR3 protein: CASSPRTGGRQETQYF

D gene: NA
V gene: TRBV29-1
clone size: NA
J gene: TRBJ1-2
CDR3 DNA: TGCAGCGTTGATGCGGTTCTCGACTATGGCTACACCTTC
CDR3 protein: CSVDAVLDYGYTF

D gene: TRBD1
V gene: TRBV19
clone size: NA
J gene: TRBJ1-5
CDR3 DNA: TGTGCCAGTACCGACAGGGGTGGCCAGCCCCAGCATTTT
CDR3 protein: CASTDRGGQPQHF

D gene: NA
V gene: TRBV20-1
clone size: NA
J gene: TRBJ2-7
CDR3 DNA: TGCAGTGCTCCGGGGCCCCTCGGGCAGTACTTC
CDR3 protein: CSAPGPLGQYF

D gene: NA
V gene: TRBV29-1
clone size: NA
J gene: TRBJ1-1
CDR3 DNA: TGCAGCGTTGTCTTCACCCCAGGGTTACCCGAAGCTTTCTTT
CDR3 protein: CSVVFTPGLPEAFF